The entry below gives a single TCR beta chain sequence along with its context. V lost 5 bases and J lost 6, with 16 bases in between. Germline V gene data show CDR1 as LNHDA and CDR2 as SQIVND (reference sequence). The CDR3 covers 14 residues. The sample originates from a study of blood T cell repertoires in COVID-19. The protocol was immunoSEQ multiplex PCR, while the TCRdb copy is restricted to in-frame clones and leaves out a portion. The sample carries approximately 75,000 clones, 83% recorded once. V and J are TRBV19 and TRBJ1-2; D is unclear. The source is an elderly woman with acute or convalescent COVID-19. Input material: peripheral blood. CDR3 DNA sequence: TGTGCCAGTAGTCCAACTGCGCAATCCCATGGCTACACCTTC. This encodes CASSPTAQSHGYTF.